The 8 T cell receptor beta chains reported below all come from one sample, sequenced in a study of blood T cell repertoires in COVID-19 (dated by TCRdb to about 2020). Libraries were made using the immunoSEQ multiplex PCR assay. The source is immuneACCESS, and TCRdb retained only in-frame sequences with V and J called. Part of the clones is not carried over; for the studies checked, unresolved V genes explain less than half of this, and the remainder is unexplained. This sample has approximately 250,000 clones in its table, and around nine tenths of those were observed once. Approximately 3.7% of the sample is in the top ten clones. Sequencing was done on a sample of PBMCs or T cells enriched from blood (not recorded which). The receptors originated from a woman aged 30 to 39 who had recovered from COVID-19.

This clone was detected once. CDR3 DNA: TGTGCCAGTAGTATAAGGGGTAACTACGAGCAGTACTTC. Residues: CASSIRGNYEQYF. The chain has TRBV19 and TRBJ2-7; possibly TRBD1 for D (5 bases). Germline loops: CDR1 LNHDA, CDR2 SQIVND (reference sequence). Trimming cost V 2 bases and J 3 bases, with 8 bases left between them. The CDR3 runs 13 residues. Looking up the rest from reference TRBV19 and TRBJ2-7 gives the full variable domain: DGGITQSPKYLFRKEGQNVTLSCEQNLNHDAMYWYRQDPGQGLRLIYYSQIVNDFQKGDIAEGYSVSREKKESFPLTVTSAQKNPTAFYLCASSIRGNYEQYFGPGTRLTVT.

The genes are TRBV30 and TRBJ1-1, with TRBD1 matching over 7 bases. Germline CDR1 and CDR2: GTSNPN and SVGIG (reference sequence). V dropped 8 bases and J dropped 3; count of bases not matched to a gene: 3. The CDR3 extends over 11 amino acids. This CDR3 is CAGTGDTEAFF. In nucleotides, the CDR3 is TGTGCCGGCACAGGGGACACTGAAGCTTTCTTT.

The chain recombines TRBV5-6 with TRBJ2-2; TRBD1 is a possible D gene (5 bases). CDR3 length: 13 amino acids. The V end was cut by 3 bases, the J end by 6 bases, with 9 bases between. CDR1 and CDR2 from the germline V gene are SGHDT and YYEEEE. Written as DNA, the CDR3 is TGTGCCAGCAGCTGGACAATCCCCGGGGAGCTGTTTTTT. Amino acid sequence: CASSWTIPGELFF.

The rearrangement joins TRBV9 to TRBJ1-1; no reliable D call. The CDR3 contains 18 residues. Trimming stripped 0 bases from V and 7 bases from J, with 25 bases between. Germline values: CDR1 SGDLS, CDR2 YYNGEE. In DNA form, the CDR3 reads TGTGCCAGCAGCGTAGGGCCCTCCCTCGGTGTGGGAGCAGTTGAAGCTTTCTTT. Amino acids: CASSVGPSLGVGAVEAFF. The variable domain in full, with the rest retrieved from reference TRBV9 and TRBJ1-1, is DSGVTQTPKHLITATGQRVTLRCSPRSGDLSVYWYQQSLDQGLQFLIQYYNGEERAKGNILERFSAQQFPDLHSELNLSSLELGDSALYFCASSVGPSLGVGAVEAFFGQGTRLTVV.

The chain has TRBV29-1 and TRBJ1-2; D ambiguous. The CDR3 covers 14 residues. V dropped 1 base and J dropped 0 bases, with 9 bases sitting between them. In germline, CDR1 is SQVTM, CDR2 ANQGSEA. The CDR3 protein is CSVEVRETNYGYTF. The DNA of the CDR3 is TGCAGCGTTGAAGTGAGGGAGACTAACTATGGCTACACCTTC.

V is TRBV15 and J is TRBJ2-2; 10 bases match TRBD2. Unmatched junction bases numbered 4, after V lost 3 bases and J lost 6 bases. Germline-derived CDR1 and CDR2 are LNHNV and YYDKDF (reference sequence). This CDR3 has 15 amino acids. The CDR3 bases are TGTGCCACCAGCAGGACGAGCGGGAGGGCCGGGGAGCTGTTTTTT. It codes for CATSRTSGRAGELFF.

This clone occurred once. V and J are TRBV6-5 and TRBJ1-5; TRBD1 might be the D (5 bases). This CDR3 region has 16 residues. Trimming took 2 bases from V and 4 from J, leaving 15 bases between them. Looked up from germline, CDR1 is MNHEY and CDR2 is SVGAGI. For the CDR3, the DNA is TGTGCCAGCAGTTACGGCGGGAGGGGTGTGAATCAGCCCCAGCATTTT. It yields the protein CASSYGGRGVNQPQHF.

The chain couples TRBV19 to TRBJ1-2, with D perhaps TRBD1 (5 bases). The germline CDR1 and CDR2 sequences are LNHDA and SQIVND (reference sequence). Trimming cost V 3 bases and J 4 bases, with 15 bases left between them. This CDR3 spans 15 amino acids. CDR3 sequence reads: CASSIQTSRGYGYTF. Written as DNA, the CDR3 is TGTGCCAGTAGTATCCAGACCTCAAGGGGCTATGGCTACACCTTC.